This T cell receptor (beta chain) was documented in a study of blood T cell repertoires in COVID-19. Overall study: Collection of acute and convalescent COVID-19 samples took place in the United States, Italy and Spain. The cDNA or gDNA used as material had been derived from T cells, B-cell-depleted T cells, or PBMCs.

Losses at the gene ends were 6 bases for V and 7 bases for J; bases not matched to a gene: 5. There are 15 residues in the CDR3. Germline lookup yields CDR1 MNHEY and CDR2 SVGAGI. Original processing methods: Using reference gene primer amplification, nucleated cell counts were estimated. Profiling relied on immunoSEQ multiplex PCR, and the TCRdb table lists in-frame clones only, not all of them. Clone size and V and J calls were adopted from that table, with D and trimming inferred from the DNA. The repertoire holds some 350,000 clones, with over 70% as singletons. The TCR originated in a man aged 25-40 years with active or convalescent COVID-19. The V call is TRBV6-5, the J call TRBJ2-2; TRBD2 agrees at 13 bases. Sequencing input: peripheral blood. The CDR3 reads CASRRTSGSVGELFF. The CDR3 coding sequence is TGTGCCAGCAGAAGGACTAGCGGGAGTGTCGGGGAGCTGTTTTTT.